This is a list of T cell receptor beta chains from one sample in a study of CD4 T cells in lung cancer. Method: immunoSEQ multiplex PCR; TCRdb's copy keeps in-frame clones and lacks some. The sample holds more than 9,000 clones, 50% to 80% seen once. Sequencing input: normal lung tissue taken away from the tumor. These receptor sequences come from a man aged 60 to 75 with non-small cell lung cancer. Each CDR3 is given with its conserved first and last residue. D genes are given only for firm matches.

d_gene	v_gene	j_gene	CDR3aa
.	TRBV27	TRBJ1-1	CASSLVTDITEAFF
TRBD2	TRBV10-3	TRBJ2-1	CAISPRAGDNEQFF
TRBD2	TRBV4-1	TRBJ2-5	CASSQAGTSGSERQETQYF
TRBD1	TRBV27	TRBJ1-6	CASSSGTVYNSPLHF
TRBD2	TRBV15	TRBJ2-5	CATSRPLAGGETQYF
.	TRBV5-1	TRBJ1-2	CASSFTLSGDGYTF
TRBD1	TRBV7-9	TRBJ2-7	CASSLDRTGVSYEQYF
.	TRBV9	TRBJ1-3	CASSGPPGNTIYF
.	TRBV15	TRBJ1-1	CATSRVQNTEAFF
TRBD2	TRBV6-4	TRBJ2-3	CASSDSLAGGPDTQYF
.	TRBV6-1	TRBJ2-5	CASLIDAMSETQYF
.	TRBV28	TRBJ2-5	CASSPRQQVGSQYF
.	TRBV14	TRBJ2-1	CASSRDWKYNEQFF
TRBD2	TRBV9	TRBJ2-1	CASSPSGTSREQFF
.	TRBV29-1	TRBJ1-4	CSVGGPGAEKLFF
TRBD2	TRBV5-4	TRBJ2-3	CASSQIAGVADTQYF
.	TRBV7-9	TRBJ1-2	CASSLEELNYTF
TRBD1	TRBV27	TRBJ1-2	CASRFTGELNGYTF
.	TRBV6-1	TRBJ1-1	CASSEALRAHGDTEAFF
TRBD1	TRBV4-1	TRBJ1-6	CASSLPDRVNSPLHF
TRBD1	TRBV2	TRBJ1-2	CASAAQGGLGYTF
TRBD2	TRBV29-1	TRBJ2-3	CSVEFLLAGVAVNTQYF
.	TRBV4-1	TRBJ1-3	CASSQGTVGNTIYF
TRBD1	TRBV6-5	TRBJ1-2	CASSYRTGGNSGYTF
TRBD1	TRBV6-4	TRBJ1-2	CATFNTGGGGYTF
TRBD2	TRBV7-3	TRBJ2-1	CASSLKPSGSLYNEQFF
TRBD1	TRBV29-1	TRBJ1-1	CSVRTGGTEAFF
.	TRBV5-6	TRBJ1-1	CASSLIGVMNTEAFF
.	TRBV7-9	TRBJ2-3	CASSLVTGQRDTQYF
TRBD1	TRBV5-1	TRBJ2-7	CASSRDRGYEQYF
.	TRBV4-1	TRBJ1-2	CASSQVPGVDGYTF
TRBD1	TRBV19	TRBJ2-7	CASSFRDRDYEQYF
TRBD1	TRBV29-1	TRBJ1-1	CSARTGATEAFF
.	TRBV6-1	TRBJ2-1	CASTFAGADNEQFF
.	TRBV28	TRBJ1-1	CASSLPPRNTEAFF
TRBD2	TRBV4-2	TRBJ2-1	CASSPSGRAYNEQFF
.	TRBV10-1	TRBJ2-3	CASSDLREADTQYF
TRBD2	TRBV11-2	TRBJ2-3	CASSSTSGRADTQYF
TRBD1	TRBV29-1	TRBJ1-3	CSVEDRVRGNTIYF
.	TRBV4-1	TRBJ1-1	CASSLEGGGTEAFF
TRBD1	TRBV2	TRBJ1-1	CASSFDLGQGNTEAFF
.	TRBV14	TRBJ1-1	CASSRTGEGTEAFF
.	TRBV6-1	TRBJ2-5	CASSDPPLGRQETQYF
.	TRBV7-9	TRBJ2-7	CASTTDTPPYEQYF
.	TRBV6-5	TRBJ2-5	CASSPGIGQETQYF
TRBD1	TRBV10-3	TRBJ1-5	CAISDTGGGQPQHF
.	TRBV21-1	TRBJ1-1	CASSKCRGGNTEAFF
.	TRBV25-1	TRBJ1-4	CASSDLGPNEKLFF
.	TRBV10-3	TRBJ1-1	CATGQMNTEAFF
.	TRBV5-4	TRBJ1-6	CASSSDGSRNSPLHF
.	TRBV7-6	TRBJ2-5	CASSLGGFTAVRETQYF
TRBD1	TRBV2	TRBJ1-2	CASSKDRGPTSYGYTF
.	TRBV19	TRBJ2-4	CASSNPSGAKNIQYF
TRBD1	TRBV4-1	TRBJ2-2	CASSRKSPGDRGGTGELFF
.	TRBV19	TRBJ1-2	CASSEGTSSGYTF